A single T cell receptor (beta chain) is shown here with its context. Produced via immunoSEQ multiplex PCR; TCRdb's table is partial and in-frame only. The sample gives about 66,000 clones, approximately 90% of which show up once; over 4% is in the top ten. This record belongs to a study of technical replicates of blood from several donors. Germline CDR1 and CDR2: SGHRS and YFSETQ. The junction had 0 bases not matched to a gene; V was cut back by 1 base and J by 6 bases. This CDR3 comprises 13 residues. This TCR came from a human donor in good health. Some clones in this sample may be carry-over from other donors' samples. The sample consisted of PBMCs. The genes are TRBV5-1 and TRBJ2-2, with TRBD2 matching over 7 bases. In DNA form, the CDR3 reads TGCGCCAGCAGCTTGAGCGGGGCCGGGGAGCTGTTTTTT. Protein sequence: CASSLSGAGELFF.